Below, 24 T cell receptor beta chains from the same sample are listed, as sequenced in a study of T cell changes during pregnancy in multiple sclerosis. Produced via immunoSEQ multiplex PCR; TCRdb's table is partial and in-frame only. Of about 77,000 clones listed, 89% are singletons. The source material was peripheral blood, sampled before pregnancy. These receptors originate from a female donor with multiple sclerosis, enrolled in a pregnancy study.

This chain connects TRBV30 to TRBJ2-7; 9 positions match TRBD1. Germline trimming cut 8 bases from V and 7 bases from J; bases unmatched to any gene: 15. Germline CDR1 and CDR2: GTSNPN and SVGIG (reference sequence). This CDR3 contains 14 residues. Here the CDR3 DNA reads TGTGCCGGGCAACAGGGGGCCGAGGTGGGGGAGCAGTACTTC. Residues: CAGQQGAEVGEQYF.

In DNA form, the CDR3 reads TGTGCCAGCAGCCCCCGGAGGGGAGGGGCCGTCCAGTTCTTC. Encoded protein: CASSPRRGGAVQFF. This chain uses TRBV11-2 with TRBJ2-1, with 7 bases identical to TRBD2. The CDR3 totals 14 residues. Trimming removed 5 bases from V and 13 bases from J; junction bases left unmatched: 14. Germline V gene sequence: CDR1 SGHAT, CDR2 FQNNGV.

The rearrangement uses TRBV19 and TRBJ1-2; perhaps TRBD1 as D (6 bases). CDR1 is LNHDA and CDR2 is SQIVND in the germline V gene (reference sequence). V lost 4 bases and J 4 bases, leaving 13 bases between the germline ends. CDR3 length: 14 amino acids. The CDR3 loop is CASSTRDTLYGYTF. As DNA, the CDR3 is TGTGCCAGTAGTACAAGGGACACCCTCTATGGCTACACCTTC.

The chain has TRBV2 and TRBJ1-2; D unclear. This CDR3 is built from 11 residues. V was clipped by 3 bases and J by 5 bases, with 4 bases between them. Germline-derived CDR1 and CDR2 are SNHLY and FYNNEI. CDR3 protein: CASSDGYGYTF. CDR3 nucleotides: TGTGCCAGCAGTGACGGGTATGGCTACACCTTC. The complete variable domain, with remaining parts taken from reference TRBV2 and TRBJ1-2, reads EPEVTQTPSHQVTQMGQEVILRCVPISNHLYFYWYRQILGQKVEFLVSFYNNEISEKSEIFDDQFSVERPDGSNFTLKIRSTKLEDSAMYFCASSDGYGYTFGSGTRLTVV.

The genes are TRBV10-2 and TRBJ2-7; 7 positions match TRBD1. Looked up from germline, CDR1 is WSHSY and CDR2 is SAAADI. This CDR3 spans 13 amino acids. The V segment lost 6 bases and the J segment 6 bases; nucleotides outside the gene matches: 8. CDR3 in amino acids: CASRAVRGSEQYF. The CDR3 bases are TGCGCCAGCAGGGCAGTCAGGGGGTCCGAGCAGTACTTC.

This chain connects TRBV6-6 to TRBJ2-3, with TRBD1 identical over 10 bases. Germline loops: CDR1 MNHNY, CDR2 SVGAGI (reference sequence). V lost 4 bases, J lost 3 bases, and 7 bases stayed unmatched. The CDR3 runs to 16 residues. CDR3 DNA sequence: TGTGCCAGCAGTTTTTCGGGACAGGGGTTTACAGATACGCAGTATTTT. Translated: CASSFSGQGFTDTQYF.

This chain connects TRBV5-1 to TRBJ1-5; no definite D call. Trimming stripped 0 bases from V and 5 bases from J, with 9 bases between. Germline V gene lookup returns CDR1 SGHRS and CDR2 YFSETQ. The CDR3 is made up of 14 amino acids. The CDR3 DNA is TGCGCCAGCAGCTTGGACTCGGAGGATCAGCCCCAGCATTTT. It translates to CASSLDSEDQPQHF.

This chain connects TRBV6-6 to TRBJ1-2; D is unresolved. Germline loops: CDR1 MNHNY, CDR2 SVGAGI (reference sequence). Trimming left V 2 bases short and J 8 bases short, with 15 bases between. The CDR3 has 14 amino acids. The CDR3 loop reads CASSYGGLSLGYTF. CDR3 coding DNA: TGTGCCAGCAGTTACGGAGGACTTTCCTTAGGCTACACCTTC.

The chain joins TRBV7-8 to TRBJ1-2; 8 bases are shared with TRBD1. After removal of 5 bases from V and 4 bases from J, the junction contained 9 bases not matched to a gene. CDR3 length equals 15 residues. CDR1 SGHVS and CDR2 FQNEAQ come from the germline V gene. The CDR3 coding sequence is TGTGCCAGCAGCCCCGGACAGGGTATGGGCTATGGCTACACCTTC. Translation: CASSPGQGMGYGYTF.

The chain couples TRBV7-2 to TRBJ2-5; TRBD2 agrees at 15 bases. The length of the CDR3 is 18 residues. The V segment lost 5 bases and the J segment 2 bases; nucleotides outside the gene matches: 9. CDR1 SGHTA and CDR2 FQGNSA come from the germline V gene. CDR3 nucleotides: TGTGCCAGCAGCCTCGGACTAGCGGGGGGGGGTGATCAAGAGACCCAGTACTTC. This translates into CASSLGLAGGGDQETQYF.

The rearrangement uses TRBV5-1 and TRBJ2-5; perhaps TRBD2 as D (5 bases). The germline V and J ends were trimmed by 6 bases and 5 bases, with 17 bases remaining between them. CDR1 is SGHRS, CDR2 YFSETQ, per germline. The CDR3 spans 14 residues. The CDR3 loop is CASTLGRRGETQYF. In DNA form, the CDR3 reads TGCGCCAGCACCCTAGGGCGTCGAGGGGAGACCCAGTACTTC.

The CDR3 region is CASSQTTSGLQFF. The CDR3 DNA is TGTGCCAGCAGCCAAACTACTAGCGGACTTCAGTTCTTC. The V call is TRBV7-2, the J call TRBJ2-1, with 8 positions matching TRBD2. Unmatched junction bases numbered 10, after V lost 5 bases and J lost 13 bases. CDR3 size: 13 residues. The V gene's germline CDR1 is SGHTA and CDR2 FQGNSA. The full variable domain, in which reference TRBV7-2 and TRBJ2-1 provide the parts outside the CDR3, is GAGVSQSPSNKVTEKGKDVELRCDPISGHTALYWYRQSLGQGLEFLIYFQGNSAPDKSGLPSDRFSAERTGGSVSTLTIQRTQQEDSAVYLCASSQTTSGLQFFGPGTRLTVL.

The chain uses TRBV6-4 and TRBJ2-6; 11 bases are a match to TRBD1. Trimming took 2 bases from V and 0 from J; bases not matched to a gene: 0. The CDR3 contains 17 residues. Germline CDR1 reads MRHNA; CDR2 reads SNTAGT. The CDR3 DNA follows: TGTGCCAGCAGTGACGGGACAGGGGGCTCTGGGGCCAACGTCCTGACTTTC. Translation: CASSDGTGGSGANVLTF.

The V gene is TRBV18, the J gene TRBJ2-7; maybe TRBD2 (6 bases). V lost 2 bases and J 3 bases, leaving 14 bases between the germline ends. There are 15 residues in the CDR3. CDR1 is KGHSH and CDR2 is LQKENI in the germline V gene. CDR3: CASSPYAGLDYEQYF. The DNA of the CDR3 is TGTGCCAGCTCACCATACGCGGGATTAGACTACGAGCAGTACTTC.

V gene TRBV5-6 combines with J gene TRBJ2-3, with 8 bases lining up with TRBD2. Unmatched junction bases numbered 6, after V lost 0 bases and J lost 6 bases. Germline CDR1 and CDR2: SGHDT and YYEEEE. The CDR3 totals 15 residues. The CDR3 bases are TGTGCCAGCAGCTTGGCAAGGGGACTAGGCGATACGCAGTATTTT. This gives the protein CASSLARGLGDTQYF.

The chain is built from TRBV4-2 and TRBJ2-7, with D tentatively TRBD2 (5 bases). The V end lost 0 bases, the J end lost 5 bases, and 23 bases lay between the germline ends. Germline loops: CDR1 LGHNA, CDR2 YNFKEQ. CDR3 length equals 18 residues. CDR3 DNA sequence: TGTGCCAGCAGCCAAGATGCCCCTCTGGGTGCTTGGGAGCACGAGCAGTACTTC. Protein: CASSQDAPLGAWEHEQYF.

The CDR3, as DNA: TGCGCCAGCAGCCAACTGGACAGGGGCCCTTATGGCTACACCTTC. It codes for CASSQLDRGPYGYTF. The chain combines TRBV4-1 with TRBJ1-2, with 9 bases aligning to TRBD1. This CDR3 has 15 amino acids. Germline values: CDR1 MGHRA, CDR2 YSYEKL. The V and J ends lost 2 bases and 5 bases, in that order; junction bases with no gene match: 6.

J is TRBJ2-3 and V is TRBV7-2; 8 bases line up with TRBD1. Germline V gives CDR1 SGHTA, CDR2 FQGNSA. The CDR3 is 16 residues long. Trimming cost V 10 bases and J 0 bases; bases outside gene matches: 12. The CDR3, as DNA: TGTGCCACCTCATCGCAGGGGGCAGCGAGCACAGATACGCAGTATTTT. This encodes CATSSQGAASTDTQYF. Full variable domain (rest looked up from reference TRBV7-2 and TRBJ2-3): GAGVSQSPSNKVTEKGKDVELRCDPISGHTALYWYRQSLGQGLEFLIYFQGNSAPDKSGLPSDRFSAERTGGSVSTLTIQRTQQEDSAVYLCATSSQGAASTDTQYFGPGTRLTVL.

This clone was seen a handful of times. The rearrangement uses TRBV29-1 and TRBJ1-1; 11 bases are shared with TRBD1. The CDR3 is made up of 17 amino acids. The ends lost 1 base at V and 2 bases at J; junction bases unmatched: 9. Germline V gene data show CDR1 as SQVTM and CDR2 as ANQGSEA. The CDR3 coding sequence is TGCAGCGTTGAAGGGGTGTGGGACAGGGGGACCAACACTGAAGCTTTCTTT. It translates to CSVEGVWDRGTNTEAFF.

The chain recombines TRBV5-1 with TRBJ1-1; D might be TRBD1 (5 bases). V lost 0 bases and J 3 bases, leaving 15 bases between the germline ends. CDR1 and CDR2 (germline): SGHRS, YFSETQ. This CDR3 spans 16 amino acids. CDR3 in DNA: TGCGCCAGCAGCTTGGCCGGGGGGGGGAGGGACACTGAAGCTTTCTTT. Its protein product is CASSLAGGGRDTEAFF.

The chain employs TRBV28 and TRBJ1-2, with TRBD1 matching over 9 bases. V was clipped by 3 bases and J by 1 base; unmatched bases: 3. Germline loops: CDR1 MDHEN, CDR2 SYDVKM. The CDR3 covers 15 residues. CDR3 bases: TGTGCCAGCAGTTTCGGGACAGGGATTAACTATGGCTACACCTTC. Translated: CASSFGTGINYGYTF.

The chain recombines TRBV20-1 with TRBJ1-2; the match to TRBD1 covers 7 bases. Germline assignment: CDR1 DFQATT and CDR2 SNEGSKA (reference sequence). The ends lost 6 bases at V and 8 bases at J; junction bases unmatched: 6. The CDR3 totals 11 residues. CDR3 sequence (DNA): TGCAGTGCCACGACAGGGCGCGGCTACACCTTC. It specifies CSATTGRGYTF.

The chain is built from TRBV9 and TRBJ2-1; 14 nucleotides agree with TRBD2. From germline, CDR1 is SGDLS and CDR2 YYNGEE. The CDR3 loop spans 19 amino acids. The V and J ends lost 3 bases and 3 bases, in that order; junction bases with no gene match: 11. The CDR3: CASSARLAGGPVGYNEQFF. CDR3 coding DNA: TGTGCCAGCAGCGCAAGACTAGCGGGGGGGCCGGTAGGCTACAATGAGCAGTTCTTC. The full variable domain, completed using reference TRBV9 and TRBJ2-1, is DSGVTQTPKHLITATGQRVTLRCSPRSGDLSVYWYQQSLDQGLQFLIQYYNGEERAKGNILERFSAQQFPDLHSELNLSSLELGDSALYFCASSARLAGGPVGYNEQFFGPGTRLTVL.

The J gene is TRBJ2-1, the V gene TRBV4-3, with TRBD2 as a possible D gene (5 bases). Germline V gene lookup returns CDR1 LGHNA and CDR2 YSLEER. The CDR3 runs 14 residues. The V end lost 3 bases, the J end lost 6 bases, and 12 bases lay between the germline ends. CDR3 nucleotide sequence: TGCGCCAGCAGCCAGGCCGGGGTTCCCAATGAGCAGTTCTTC. Protein product: CASSQAGVPNEQFF.